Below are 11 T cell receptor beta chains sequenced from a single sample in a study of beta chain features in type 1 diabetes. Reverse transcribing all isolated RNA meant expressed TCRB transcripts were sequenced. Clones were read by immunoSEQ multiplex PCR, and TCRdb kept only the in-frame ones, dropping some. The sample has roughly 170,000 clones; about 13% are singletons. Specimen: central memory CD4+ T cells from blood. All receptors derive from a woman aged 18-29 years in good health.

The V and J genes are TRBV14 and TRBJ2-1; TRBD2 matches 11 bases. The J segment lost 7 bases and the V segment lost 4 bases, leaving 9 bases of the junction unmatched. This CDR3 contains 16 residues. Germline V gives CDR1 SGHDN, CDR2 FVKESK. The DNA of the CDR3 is TGTGCCAGCAGCCCCCTAGCGGGAGGTGCTTGGAATGAGCAGTTCTTC. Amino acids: CASSPLAGGAWNEQFF. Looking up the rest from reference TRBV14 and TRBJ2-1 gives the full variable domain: EAGVTQFPSHSVIEKGQTVTLRCDPISGHDNLYWYRRVMGKEIKFLLHFVKESKQDESGMPNNRFLAERTGGTYSTLKVQPAELEDSGVYFCASSPLAGGAWNEQFFGPGTRLTVL.

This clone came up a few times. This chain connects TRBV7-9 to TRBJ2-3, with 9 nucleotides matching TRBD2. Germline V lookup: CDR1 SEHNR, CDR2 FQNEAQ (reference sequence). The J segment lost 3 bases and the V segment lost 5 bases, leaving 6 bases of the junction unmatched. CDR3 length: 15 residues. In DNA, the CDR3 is TGTGCCAGCAGCAGAGTTAGCGGGGGTACAGATACGCAGTATTTT. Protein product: CASSRVSGGTDTQYF.

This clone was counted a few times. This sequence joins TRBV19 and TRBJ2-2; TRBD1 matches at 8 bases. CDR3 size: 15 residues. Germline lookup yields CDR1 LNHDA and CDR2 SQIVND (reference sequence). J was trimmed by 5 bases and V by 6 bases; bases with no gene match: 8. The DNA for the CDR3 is TGTGCCAGTAGCCGACAGGGGTGGCAAACCGGGGAGCTGTTTTTT. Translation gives CASSRQGWQTGELFF.

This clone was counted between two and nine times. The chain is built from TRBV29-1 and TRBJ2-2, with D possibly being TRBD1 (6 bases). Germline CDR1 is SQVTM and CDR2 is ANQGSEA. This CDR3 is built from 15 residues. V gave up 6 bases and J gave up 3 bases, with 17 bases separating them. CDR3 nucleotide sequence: TGCAGCGTGGATACGACCAGGGGAGACACCGGGGAGCTGTTTTTT. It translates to CSVDTTRGDTGELFF.

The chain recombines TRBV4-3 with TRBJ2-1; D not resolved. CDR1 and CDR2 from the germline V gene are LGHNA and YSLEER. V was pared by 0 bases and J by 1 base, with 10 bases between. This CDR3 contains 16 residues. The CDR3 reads CASSQDRSQSYNEQFF. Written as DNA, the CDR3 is TGCGCCAGCAGCCAAGATAGGAGTCAGTCCTACAATGAGCAGTTCTTC.

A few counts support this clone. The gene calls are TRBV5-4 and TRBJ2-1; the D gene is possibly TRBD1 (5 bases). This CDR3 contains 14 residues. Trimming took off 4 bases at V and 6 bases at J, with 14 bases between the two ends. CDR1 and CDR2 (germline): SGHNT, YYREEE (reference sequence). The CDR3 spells CASSIQQVGNEQFF. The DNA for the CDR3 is TGTGCCAGCAGCATTCAACAGGTTGGCAATGAGCAGTTCTTC. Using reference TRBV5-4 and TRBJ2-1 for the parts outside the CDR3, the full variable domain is ETGVTQSPTHLIKTRGQQVTLRCSSQSGHNTVSWYQQALGQGPQFIFQYYREEENGRGNFPPRFSGLQFPNYSSELNVNALELDDSALYLCASSIQQVGNEQFFGPGTRLTVL.

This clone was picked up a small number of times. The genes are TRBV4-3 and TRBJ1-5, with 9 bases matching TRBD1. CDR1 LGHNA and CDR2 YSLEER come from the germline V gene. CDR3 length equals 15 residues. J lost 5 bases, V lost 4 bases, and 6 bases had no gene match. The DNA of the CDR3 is TGCGCCAGCAGCCTAAAAACAGGGGGCGATCAGCCCCAGCATTTT. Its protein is CASSLKTGGDQPQHF.

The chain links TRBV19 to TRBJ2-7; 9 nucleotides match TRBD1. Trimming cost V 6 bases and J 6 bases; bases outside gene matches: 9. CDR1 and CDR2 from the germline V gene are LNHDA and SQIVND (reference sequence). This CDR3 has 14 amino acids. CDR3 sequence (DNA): TGTGCCAGTAGAGCCGTGGGACAGGGTGGCGAGCAGTACTTC. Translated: CASRAVGQGGEQYF.

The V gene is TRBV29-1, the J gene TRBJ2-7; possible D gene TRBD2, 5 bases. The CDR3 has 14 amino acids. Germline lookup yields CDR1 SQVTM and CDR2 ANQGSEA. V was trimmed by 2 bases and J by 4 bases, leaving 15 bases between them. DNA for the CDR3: TGCAGCGTTGAACTCCGGGAAGGGTTATACGAGCAGTACTTC. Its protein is CSVELREGLYEQYF.

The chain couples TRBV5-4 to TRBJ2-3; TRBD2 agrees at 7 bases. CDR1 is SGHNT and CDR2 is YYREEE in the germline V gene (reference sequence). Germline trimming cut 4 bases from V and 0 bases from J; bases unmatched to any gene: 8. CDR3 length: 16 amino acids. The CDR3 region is CASSQDLAASTDTQYF. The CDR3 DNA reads TGTGCCAGCAGCCAAGACCTAGCGGCTAGCACAGATACGCAGTATTTT.

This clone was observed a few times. CDR3 DNA: TGTGCCAGCAGCCGCAGGACAGGGAGTGGGGAGACCCAGTACTTC. Encoded protein: CASSRRTGSGETQYF. The chain couples TRBV6-1 to TRBJ2-5; 8 positions agree with TRBD1. The CDR3 runs to 15 residues. The V gene end was trimmed by 6 bases and the J gene end by 5 bases; junction bases not matched to a gene: 11. CDR1 is MNHNS, CDR2 SASEGT, per germline.